The 8 T cell receptor beta chains below all came from one sample that was sequenced in a study of T cell changes during pregnancy in multiple sclerosis. Sequencing was performed with immunoSEQ multiplex PCR; in TCRdb, only in-frame clones are kept and a portion is missing. This table holds about 75,000 clones, around 90% found once. Material: peripheral blood, obtained in the first trimester of pregnancy. The receptors were sampled from a female donor in good health, enrolled as a control in a pregnancy study.

The rearrangement links TRBV19 to TRBJ1-1; 7 positions agree with TRBD1. Germline-derived CDR1 and CDR2 are LNHDA and SQIVND (reference sequence). The CDR3 consists of 15 residues. Trimming at V came to 8 bases and at J to 1 base, leaving 10 bases not matched to a gene. The CDR3 DNA sequence: TGTGCCAGTTTCAGTCCGGGACAGCGGAACACTGAAGCTTTCTTT. Its translation: CASFSPGQRNTEAFF.

V and J are TRBV7-2 and TRBJ1-4, with 7 bases lining up with TRBD1. Germline V lookup: CDR1 SGHTA, CDR2 FQGNSA. The CDR3 covers 16 residues. V was clipped by 2 bases and J by 3 bases; unmatched bases: 6. CDR3 nucleotide sequence: TGTGCCAGCAGCTTATATGGAGGGGGCCCTAATGAAAAACTGTTTTTT. This codes for CASSLYGGGPNEKLFF.

The chain couples TRBV7-8 to TRBJ1-5; unclear D gene. Germline loops: CDR1 SGHVS, CDR2 FQNEAQ. The CDR3 runs 16 residues. V dropped 5 bases and J dropped 1 base, with 15 bases sitting between them. The CDR3 nucleotides are TGTGCCAGCAGCCCTGTCGCGGGAGGGAGCAATCAGCCCCAGCATTTT. Encoded protein: CASSPVAGGSNQPQHF.

This clone was counted once. V gene TRBV7-2 combines with J gene TRBJ2-7, with a weak D call TRBD1 (6 bases). The length of the CDR3 is 15 residues. Trimming shortened V by 1 base and J by 3 bases, and 13 bases separated the two germline ends. Germline lookup yields CDR1 SGHTA and CDR2 FQGNSA. The CDR3 sequence: CASSLGGAGDYEQYF. CDR3 DNA sequence: TGTGCCAGCAGCTTAGGTGGCGCAGGGGACTACGAGCAGTACTTC.

V gene TRBV2 combines with J gene TRBJ2-7; 10 bases align to TRBD1. The CDR3 totals 16 residues. The germline CDR1 and CDR2 sequences are SNHLY and FYNNEI. J was trimmed by 5 bases and V by 6 bases; bases with no gene match: 13. CDR3: CASSARTGTGANEQYF. The CDR3 nucleotides are TGTGCCAGCAGCGCAAGAACCGGGACAGGGGCCAACGAGCAGTACTTC.

The V call is TRBV19, the J call TRBJ2-1; D possibly corresponds to TRBD2 (6 bases). V was pared by 3 bases and J by 0 bases, with 9 bases between. Per germline, CDR1 LNHDA and CDR2 SQIVND (reference sequence). The CDR3 runs 15 residues. The CDR3 spells CASSMRRGSYNEQFF. CDR3 sequence (DNA): TGTGCCAGTAGTATGCGGCGGGGCTCCTACAATGAGCAGTTCTTC.

This chain joins TRBV9 and TRBJ1-2; tentatively, D is TRBD1 (5 bases). V lost 0 bases and J 0 bases, leaving 12 bases between the germline ends. The length of the CDR3 is 16 residues. The germline V gene encodes CDR1 SGDLS and CDR2 YYNGEE. The chain's CDR3 is CASSVAGTGTNYGYTF. CDR3 DNA sequence: TGTGCCAGCAGCGTAGCTGGTACAGGAACTAACTATGGCTACACCTTC.

This chain joins TRBV6-1 and TRBJ2-7; D is perhaps TRBD1 (5 bases). In germline, CDR1 is MNHNS, CDR2 SASEGT. This CDR3 contains 14 residues. V dropped 3 bases and J dropped 0 bases, with 9 bases sitting between them. CDR3 coding DNA: TGTGCCAGCAGTGAGCAGGGCAGCTCCTACGAGCAGTACTTC. Amino acid sequence: CASSEQGSSYEQYF.